This entry lists 30 T cell receptor beta chains sequenced from one sample in a study of shared clonotypes between healthy human individuals. Clones were sequenced by immunoSEQ multiplex PCR, and TCRdb holds only the in-frame ones, with some missing. The sample holds about 1.5 million clones, 96% seen once. Material: naive CD4+ T cells sorted from blood. The sample's subset: CD45RA+ positively selected. Every receptor here comes from a man aged 25-45 years in good health.

The V and J genes are TRBV19 and TRBJ1-5; D not resolved. V was trimmed by 3 bases and J by 5 bases, leaving 11 bases between them. The germline gives CDR1 LNHDA, CDR2 SQIVND (reference sequence). This CDR3 contains 14 residues. The CDR3 DNA follows: TGTGCCAGTAGTATCCTCCAGCGGTATCAGCCCCAGCATTTT. The encoded protein is CASSILQRYQPQHF. Full variable domain (remainder filled in from reference TRBV19 and TRBJ1-5): DGGITQSPKYLFRKEGQNVTLSCEQNLNHDAMYWYRQDPGQGLRLIYYSQIVNDFQKGDIAEGYSVSREKKESFPLTVTSAQKNPTAFYLCASSILQRYQPQHFGDGTRLSIL.

In the case of this clone: An end of the junction differs from the germline gene, which may be a read error. The chain couples TRBV18 to TRBJ2-7; either TRBD1 or TRBD2 may supply D (5 bases each). Looked up from germline, CDR1 is KGHSH and CDR2 is LQKENI. The length of the CDR3 is 14 residues. DNA for the CDR3: TGTGCCAGCTCATCACCGGGACGCAACTACGAGCAGTACTTC. It yields the protein CASSSPGRNYEQYF.

On this clone itself: Other DNA sequences within the sample encode an identical CDR3. This CDR3 reads CASSSPGLEQFF. CDR3 sequence (DNA): TGTGCCAGCAGCTCCCCGGGTTTAGAGCAGTTCTTC. V usage is TRBV7-2 and J usage is TRBJ2-1, with D uncertain. This CDR3 has 12 amino acids. V was cut by 4 bases and J by 10 bases, with 11 bases left in between. Germline V lookup: CDR1 SGHTA, CDR2 FQGNSA. Full variable domain (rest looked up from reference TRBV7-2 and TRBJ2-1): GAGVSQSPSNKVTEKGKDVELRCDPISGHTALYWYRQSLGQGLEFLIYFQGNSAPDKSGLPSDRFSAERTGGSVSTLTIQRTQQEDSAVYLCASSSPGLEQFFGPGTRLTVL.

V is TRBV7-2 and J is TRBJ2-3; D unclear. Germline-derived CDR1 and CDR2 are SGHTA and FQGNSA. The CDR3 extends over 14 amino acids. Trimming cost V 5 bases and J 2 bases, with 11 bases left between them. The CDR3 DNA follows: TGTGCCAGCAGCACATCCCCCAACACAGATACGCAGTATTTT. Translation gives CASSTSPNTDTQYF. Based on the CDR3 plus reference TRBV7-2 and TRBJ2-3, the full variable domain is GAGVSQSPSNKVTEKGKDVELRCDPISGHTALYWYRQSLGQGLEFLIYFQGNSAPDKSGLPSDRFSAERTGGSVSTLTIQRTQQEDSAVYLCASSTSPNTDTQYFGPGTRLTVL.

The chain is built from TRBV9 and TRBJ1-2, with 7 bases identical to TRBD1. CDR1 SGDLS and CDR2 YYNGEE come from the germline V gene. The V gene end was trimmed by 0 bases and the J gene end by 5 bases; junction bases not matched to a gene: 4. CDR3 size: 14 residues. As DNA, the CDR3 is TGTGCCAGCAGCGTAGACAGGGGACTTTATGGCTACACCTTC. Its protein product is CASSVDRGLYGYTF.

V usage is TRBV9 and J usage is TRBJ2-2, with 10 bases matching TRBD1. Germline V gene data show CDR1 as SGDLS and CDR2 as YYNGEE. The CDR3 length is 19 residues. Trimming took 0 bases from V and 6 from J; bases not matched to a gene: 14. The CDR3 reads CASSVDRSPGTGVAGELFF. The DNA of the CDR3 is TGTGCCAGCAGCGTAGACCGGAGCCCTGGGACAGGGGTGGCCGGGGAGCTGTTTTTT.

The chain combines TRBV6-5 with TRBJ2-1; TRBD1 matches at 7 bases. Germline-derived CDR1 and CDR2 are MNHEY and SVGAGI. After removal of 6 bases from V and 6 bases from J, the junction contained 5 bases not matched to a gene. The CDR3 is 13 amino acids. CDR3 bases: TGTGCCAGCAGAAAAACAGGGGTCAATGAGCAGTTCTTC. Translation gives CASRKTGVNEQFF.

To note about this clone: Other nucleotide sequences in the sample specify the same CDR3. CDR3 coding DNA: TGTGCCAGCAGCCTTGAAATGAACACTGAAGCTTTCTTT. This translates into CASSLEMNTEAFF. The chain carries TRBV11-3 and TRBJ1-1; D uncertain. V was pared by 5 bases and J by 0 bases, with 7 bases between. The V gene's germline CDR1 is SGHNT and CDR2 YENEEA. The length of the CDR3 is 13 residues.

The rearrangement joins TRBV2 to TRBJ2-5; TRBD2 agrees at 10 bases. V was pared by 5 bases and J by 7 bases, with 10 bases of the junction left unmatched. Germline V gene lookup returns CDR1 SNHLY and CDR2 FYNNEI. The CDR3 contains 15 residues. The CDR3 coding sequence is TGTGCCAGCAGTTCGCCTAGCGGGAGTTCTGTGACCCAGTACTTC. Its protein product is CASSSPSGSSVTQYF.

This chain connects TRBV6-1 to TRBJ1-4; D is perhaps TRBD1 (6 bases). V lost 8 bases to trimming and J lost 7 bases, with 14 bases between them. CDR1 MNHNS and CDR2 SASEGT come from the germline V gene. CDR3 size: 13 residues. CDR3 bases: TGTGCCAGCCGAGGGGGGCGCCTTGAAAAACTGTTTTTT. It is translated as CASRGGRLEKLFF.

This CDR3 reads CASRGQGFSQPQHF. CDR3 DNA: TGTGCCAGCAGAGGACAGGGATTTAGCCAGCCCCAGCATTTT. The chain couples TRBV6-6 to TRBJ1-5; 8 positions agree with TRBD1. Germline V gene sequence: CDR1 MNHNY, CDR2 SVGAGI (reference sequence). CDR3 size: 14 residues. The junction had 8 bases not matched to a gene; V was cut back by 6 bases and J by 7 bases.

The V gene is TRBV9, the J gene TRBJ2-1; D assignment may be TRBD1 or TRBD2 (7 bases each). The germline V and J ends were trimmed by 6 bases and 9 bases, with 22 bases remaining between them. The CDR3 runs 15 residues. Germline V CDR1 and CDR2: SGDLS, YYNGEE. CDR3 residues: CASNSGTAGRGEQFF. The CDR3 coding sequence is TGTGCCAGCAACTCCGGGACAGCGGGGCGCGGTGAGCAGTTCTTC.

The chain combines TRBV2 with TRBJ2-2; 10 positions match TRBD1. The CDR3 runs 16 residues. Trimming removed 5 bases from V and 6 bases from J; junction bases left unmatched: 9. Per the germline V gene, CDR1 is SNHLY and CDR2 is FYNNEI. CDR3 residues: CASSPPGTGDAGELFF. CDR3 nucleotide sequence: TGTGCCAGCAGTCCCCCGGGGACAGGGGACGCCGGGGAGCTGTTTTTT.

This chain joins TRBV30 and TRBJ1-1; TRBD1 matches 7 bases. The CDR3 runs 16 residues. V lost 0 bases to trimming and J lost 4 bases; unmatched junction nucleotides: 11. Germline CDR1 and CDR2: GTSNPN and SVGIG (reference sequence). The CDR3 loop reads CAWSVRTGRGSTEAFF. CDR3 sequence (DNA): TGTGCCTGGAGTGTCCGGACAGGCCGGGGATCCACTGAAGCTTTCTTT.

About this clone itself: The sample carries other DNA sequences with the same CDR3. The genes are TRBV6-5 and TRBJ2-5; D gene uncertain. CDR3 length equals 13 residues. The germline V gene encodes CDR1 MNHEY and CDR2 SVGAGI. With 2 bases removed from V and 4 bases from J, the gap between germline ends came to 8 bases. CDR3 residues: CASSYGPRETQYF. The CDR3 DNA sequence: TGTGCCAGCAGTTACGGACCCAGAGAGACCCAGTACTTC.

V is TRBV14 and J is TRBJ2-2; D possibly corresponds to TRBD1 (6 bases). Germline loops: CDR1 SGHDN, CDR2 FVKESK. The V end was cut by 0 bases, the J end by 5 bases, with 13 bases between. CDR3 size: 16 residues. The CDR3, as DNA: TGTGCCAGCAGCCAAGATCCCGGCAGGGGAACCGGGGAGCTGTTTTTT. Translation gives CASSQDPGRGTGELFF.

This sequence joins TRBV9 and TRBJ2-1; 12 bases align to TRBD2. Germline-derived CDR1 and CDR2 are SGDLS and YYNGEE. V lost 0 bases and J lost 7; bases outside the gene matches: 5. The CDR3 length is 16 residues. CDR3 protein: CASSVGPTSGGNEQFF. The CDR3 bases are TGTGCCAGCAGCGTAGGACCGACTAGCGGGGGAAATGAGCAGTTCTTC.

A word on this clone: Other DNA sequences of this sample code for an identical CDR3. The rearrangement links TRBV18 to TRBJ2-5; TRBD2 aligns across 12 bases. The ends lost 3 bases at V and 4 bases at J; junction bases unmatched: 3. Looked up from germline, CDR1 is KGHSH and CDR2 is LQKENI. This CDR3 contains 15 residues. The CDR3: CASSPPGLAGETQYF. DNA of the CDR3: TGTGCCAGCTCACCCCCGGGACTAGCGGGAGAGACCCAGTACTTC.

The chain recombines TRBV15 with TRBJ1-2; D unresolved. The CDR3 contains 14 residues. Germline assignment: CDR1 LNHNV and CDR2 YYDKDF (reference sequence). Deletions cut 0 bases from V and 8 bases from J, with 13 bases between. The CDR3 DNA is TGTGCCACCAGCAGAGAGACACGTCTTGACGGCTACACCTTC. This translates into CATSRETRLDGYTF.

Note on this clone: Other DNA variants within this sample encode the same CDR3. This chain uses TRBV10-1 with TRBJ1-5, with no clear D. From germline, CDR1 is WNHNN and CDR2 SYGVQD (reference sequence). The CDR3 length is 12 residues. V dropped 2 bases and J dropped 4 bases, with 3 bases sitting between them. The CDR3 bases are TGCGCCAGCAGTGAGGGTAATCAGCCCCAGCATTTT. Protein: CASSEGNQPQHF.

The chain recombines TRBV5-1 with TRBJ2-1, with D maybe TRBD2 (5 bases). From germline, CDR1 is SGHRS and CDR2 YFSETQ. The CDR3 sequence is 14 residues long. With 3 bases removed from V and 2 bases from J, the gap between germline ends came to 9 bases. The CDR3 DNA reads as TGCGCCAGCAGCTACGGGGAAGCCTACAATGAGCAGTTCTTC. Translation gives CASSYGEAYNEQFF.

The chain uses TRBV7-3 and TRBJ2-1; TRBD2 aligns across 8 bases. CDR3 length equals 16 residues. Germline trimming cut 1 base from V and 6 bases from J; bases unmatched to any gene: 8. From germline, CDR1 is SGHTA and CDR2 FQGTGA. The CDR3 nucleotides are TGTGCCAGCAGCTTAATGGCCGGGAGGGCCGGCAATGAGCAGTTCTTC. Residues: CASSLMAGRAGNEQFF. Using reference TRBV7-3 and TRBJ2-1 for the parts outside the CDR3, the full variable domain is GAGVSQTPSNKVTEKGKYVELRCDPISGHTALYWYRQSLGQGPEFLIYFQGTGAADDSGLPNDRFFAVRPEGSVSTLKIQRTERGDSAVYLCASSLMAGRAGNEQFFGPGTRLTVL.

The chain joins TRBV19 to TRBJ1-2; tentatively, D is TRBD1 (6 bases). Germline V gene sequence: CDR1 LNHDA, CDR2 SQIVND (reference sequence). This CDR3 region has 16 residues. Trimming shortened V by 0 bases and J by 4 bases, and 15 bases separated the two germline ends. The CDR3 spells CASSIDPGAQGYGYTF. The CDR3 DNA reads TGTGCCAGTAGTATAGATCCGGGGGCGCAAGGCTATGGCTACACCTTC.

The V and J genes are TRBV19 and TRBJ2-1, with TRBD2 matching over 7 bases. Looked up from germline, CDR1 is LNHDA and CDR2 is SQIVND (reference sequence). J lost 5 bases, V lost 5 bases, and 3 bases had no gene match. The length of the CDR3 is 13 residues. This CDR3 is CASSLRGDNEQFF. The CDR3 nucleotides read TGTGCCAGTAGTCTTCGGGGGGACAATGAGCAGTTCTTC.

The chain uses TRBV12-5 and TRBJ2-1; tentatively, D is TRBD2 (6 bases). The germline gives CDR1 LGHNT, CDR2 FRNRAP. The CDR3 totals 15 residues. Trimming removed 0 bases at V and 6 bases at J, with 12 bases between. The CDR3 bases are TGTGCTAGTGGTTTGGTTAAGCGGGCCTCCAATGAGCAGTTCTTC. Translating gives CASGLVKRASNEQFF.

This clone was found once. J is TRBJ2-7 and V is TRBV10-1; possibly TRBD1 for D (6 bases). V was clipped by 7 bases and J by 0 bases, with 10 bases between them. Germline values: CDR1 WNHNN, CDR2 SYGVQD (reference sequence). This CDR3 is 13 amino acids long. The CDR3 DNA follows: TGCGCCAGCAATCCGGGACACTCCTACGAGCAGTACTTC. Protein product: CASNPGHSYEQYF.

The V gene is TRBV5-1, the J gene TRBJ2-1, with TRBD2 identical over 9 bases. Germline V gene lookup returns CDR1 SGHRS and CDR2 YFSETQ. The CDR3 is made up of 15 amino acids. With 1 base clipped from V and 4 bases from J, the junction kept 3 bases outside the gene matches. CDR3 DNA sequence: TGCGCCAGCAGCTTGACTAGCGGGCTTTACAATGAGCAGTTCTTC. It is translated as CASSLTSGLYNEQFF. The full variable domain, its missing parts supplied by reference TRBV5-1 and TRBJ2-1, is KAGVTQTPRYLIKTRGQQVTLSCSPISGHRSVSWYQQTPGQGLQFLFEYFSETQRNKGNFPGRFSGRQFSNSRSEMNVSTLELGDSALYLCASSLTSGLYNEQFFGPGTRLTVL.

The V and J genes are TRBV4-3 and TRBJ2-3; the match to TRBD1 covers 8 bases. CDR3 length equals 16 residues. V was clipped by 4 bases and J by 1 base; unmatched bases: 7. CDR1 is LGHNA, CDR2 YSLEER, per germline. The CDR3 here is CASSPQDRVGTDTQYF. DNA of the CDR3: TGCGCCAGCAGCCCACAGGACAGGGTTGGCACAGATACGCAGTATTTT.

J is TRBJ1-4 and V is TRBV6-1; no firm D call. Trimming stripped 6 bases from V and 3 bases from J, with 5 bases between. Germline assignment: CDR1 MNHNS and CDR2 SASEGT. There are 12 residues in the CDR3. The CDR3 DNA reads TGTGCCAGCAGGGGCCCTAATGAAAAACTGTTTTTT. Protein sequence: CASRGPNEKLFF.

This chain connects TRBV9 to TRBJ2-1; either TRBD1 or TRBD2 may fit D (5 bases each). This CDR3 spans 15 amino acids. V lost 1 base and J 3 bases, leaving 11 bases between the germline ends. Germline V gives CDR1 SGDLS, CDR2 YYNGEE. DNA for the CDR3: TGTGCCAGCAGCGTAATGGGGGTGCTCTACAATGAGCAGTTCTTC. Translated: CASSVMGVLYNEQFF.